This T cell receptor (beta chain) comes out of a study of a mutant IDH1 vaccine in newly diagnosed glioma. Study summary: The first vaccination came 4-6 weeks after radiotherapy alone, or with temozolomide cycles.

The assay was immunoSEQ multiplex PCR, and TCRdb's table has in-frame clones only and misses some. The sample includes about 48,000 clones, approximately 79% of them seen just once. Time point here: week 35, safety follow-up. Every single dose of the vaccine, 300 ug of mutant IDH1 20-mer peptide, came with topical imiquimod. In weeks 1, 3, 5, 7, 11, 15, 19 and 23, patients were immunized, eight times in all. With regard to this clone: The target antigen is unknown.

Overall study findings and caveats: Any relationship between pseudoprogression and changes in top peripheral T cell clonotypes seemed absent.

The CDR3 totals 12 residues. Germline CDR1 is MNHNY and CDR2 is SVGAGI (reference sequence). V dropped 5 bases and J dropped 5 bases, with 9 bases sitting between them. This material consisted of PBMCs, taken from a glioma patient whose treatment included an IDH1 peptide vaccine. The TCR comes from a man aged 40-49 years with glioma. The chain carries TRBV6-6 and TRBJ1-2, with D tentatively TRBD1 (6 bases). CDR3 amino acids: CASSTTGYGYTF. The CDR3 DNA reads TGTGCCAGCAGTACAACAGGGTATGGCTACACCTTC.